This is a list of T cell receptor beta chains from one sample in a study of T cell responses to AZD1222 COVID-19 vaccine. Using immunoSEQ multiplex PCR, the repertoire was profiled, and TCRdb retains in-frame clones only, with some absent. The profile shows roughly 100,000 clones, approximately 86% of them singletons. The material was peripheral blood, obtained 28 days after the second dose of the MenACWY control vaccine. The receptors originated from an adult who received the MenACWY meningococcal vaccine as a control. Each CDR3 is given with its conserved first and last residue. D genes are given only for firm matches. Expanded clones are given a class, and other clones once, few, many or no size at all.

v_call: TRBV19; d_call: NA; j_call: TRBJ1-3; clone_size: NA; cdr3_aa: CASTTGISGNTIYF; cdr3_nt: TGTGCCAGTACGACGGGCATCTCTGGAAACACCATATATTTT
v_call: TRBV11-2; d_call: NA; j_call: TRBJ1-4; clone_size: NA; cdr3_aa: CASSFRPGTGGNEKLFF; cdr3_nt: TGTGCCAGCAGTTTTCGCCCTGGGACGGGCGGGAATGAAAAACTGTTTTTT
v_call: TRBV5-1; d_call: NA; j_call: TRBJ2-7; clone_size: NA; cdr3_aa: CASKPQGSVTYEQYF; cdr3_nt: TGCGCCAGCAAGCCGCAGGGCAGTGTTACCTACGAGCAGTACTTC
v_call: TRBV7-2; d_call: NA; j_call: TRBJ2-1; clone_size: NA; cdr3_aa: CASSPQRHEQFF; cdr3_nt: TGTGCCAGCAGCCCACAGCGCCATGAGCAGTTCTTC
v_call: TRBV27; d_call: TRBD1; j_call: TRBJ2-2; clone_size: NA; cdr3_aa: CASSARQGFVQTGELFF; cdr3_nt: TGTGCCAGCAGTGCCCGACAGGGTTTCGTTCAGACCGGGGAGCTGTTTTTT
v_call: TRBV4-3; d_call: NA; j_call: TRBJ1-6; clone_size: few; cdr3_aa: CASRAGYESSPLHF; cdr3_nt: TGCGCCAGCAGAGCAGGATACGAGAGCTCACCCCTCCACTTT
v_call: TRBV4-2; d_call: TRBD2; j_call: TRBJ2-1; clone_size: NA; cdr3_aa: CASSLSPLSSGGTDEQFF; cdr3_nt: TGTGCCAGCAGCCTATCCCCCCTCTCTAGCGGGGGGACCGATGAGCAGTTCTTC
v_call: TRBV7-8; d_call: NA; j_call: TRBJ1-3; clone_size: NA; cdr3_aa: CASSPGLTSGNTIYF; cdr3_nt: TGTGCCAGCAGCCCAGGACTGACCTCTGGAAACACCATATATTTT
v_call: TRBV6-4; d_call: NA; j_call: TRBJ1-4; clone_size: NA; cdr3_aa: CASSEWASFF; cdr3_nt: TGTGCCAGCAGTGAATGGGCTTCGTTTTTT
v_call: TRBV12-3/TRBV12-4; d_call: NA; j_call: TRBJ2-5; clone_size: NA; cdr3_aa: CASSSGEETQYF; cdr3_nt: TGTGCCAGCAGTTCGGGGGAAGAGACCCAGTACTTC
v_call: TRBV18; d_call: TRBD1; j_call: TRBJ2-2; clone_size: NA; cdr3_aa: CASSTAAGGTGELFF; cdr3_nt: TGTGCCAGCTCAACAGCTGCAGGGGGCACCGGGGAGCTGTTTTTT
v_call: TRBV5-4; d_call: NA; j_call: TRBJ2-5; clone_size: NA; cdr3_aa: CASSLGRGAPFETQYF; cdr3_nt: TGTGCCAGCAGCTTGGGTCGCGGGGCGCCTTTTGAGACCCAGTACTTC
v_call: TRBV24-1; d_call: TRBD2; j_call: TRBJ2-2; clone_size: NA; cdr3_aa: CATSDTTSGGPANTGELFF; cdr3_nt: TGTGCCACCAGTGATACGACTAGCGGGGGGCCCGCGAACACCGGGGAGCTGTTTTTT
v_call: TRBV2; d_call: NA; j_call: TRBJ2-1; clone_size: NA; cdr3_aa: CASSHTGVYNEQFF; cdr3_nt: TGTGCCAGCAGTCATACAGGAGTCTACAATGAGCAGTTCTTC
v_call: TRBV5-4; d_call: TRBD2; j_call: TRBJ2-3; clone_size: NA; cdr3_aa: CASSYHPGLAETDTQYF; cdr3_nt: TGTGCCAGCAGCTACCATCCTGGACTAGCGGAGACAGATACGCAGTATTTT
v_call: TRBV19; d_call: NA; j_call: TRBJ1-3; clone_size: NA; cdr3_aa: CASSKPRGDSGNTIYF; cdr3_nt: TGTGCCAGTAGCAAGCCACGAGGCGACTCTGGAAACACCATATATTTT
v_call: TRBV29-1; d_call: NA; j_call: TRBJ1-2; clone_size: NA; cdr3_aa: CSVEATFGYTF; cdr3_nt: TGCAGCGTAGAGGCTACGTTTGGCTACACCTTC
v_call: TRBV5-1; d_call: TRBD2; j_call: TRBJ2-2; clone_size: NA; cdr3_aa: CASSLNPSGNTGELFF; cdr3_nt: TGCGCCAGCAGCTTGAATCCTAGCGGGAACACCGGGGAGCTGTTTTTT
v_call: TRBV11-2; d_call: TRBD1; j_call: TRBJ2-7; clone_size: NA; cdr3_aa: CASSSSTGGIEQYF; cdr3_nt: TGTGCCAGCAGCTCATCGACAGGGGGGATCGAGCAGTACTTC
v_call: TRBV9; d_call: TRBD2; j_call: TRBJ2-5; clone_size: NA; cdr3_aa: CASSATPLAGYQETQYF; cdr3_nt: TGTGCCAGCAGCGCCACCCCACTAGCGGGGTACCAAGAGACCCAGTACTTC
v_call: TRBV7-8; d_call: TRBD1; j_call: TRBJ2-7; clone_size: NA; cdr3_aa: CASSLVVTGNGEQYF; cdr3_nt: TGTGCCAGCAGCTTAGTTGTGACAGGGAACGGCGAGCAGTACTTC
v_call: TRBV15; d_call: TRBD1; j_call: TRBJ2-7; clone_size: few; cdr3_aa: CATTRDRGGSEQYF; cdr3_nt: TGTGCCACGACTAGGGACAGGGGAGGTTCCGAGCAGTACTTC
v_call: TRBV15; d_call: NA; j_call: TRBJ1-5; clone_size: NA; cdr3_aa: CATSRATNLQGPSPPQHF; cdr3_nt: TGTGCCACCAGCAGAGCTACAAACTTACAGGGACCTTCACCCCCCCAGCATTTT
v_call: TRBV7-2; d_call: TRBD1; j_call: TRBJ1-2; clone_size: NA; cdr3_aa: CASSLGQGGRGYTF; cdr3_nt: TGTGCCAGCAGCCTGGGACAGGGGGGACGAGGCTACACCTTC
v_call: TRBV6-5; d_call: NA; j_call: TRBJ1-2; clone_size: NA; cdr3_aa: CASSPGDWGLGGYTF; cdr3_nt: TGTGCCAGCAGTCCTGGGGATTGGGGGCTGGGTGGCTACACCTTC
v_call: TRBV25-1; d_call: TRBD1; j_call: TRBJ2-7; clone_size: NA; cdr3_aa: CASSDPGQGSYEQYF; cdr3_nt: TGTGCCAGCAGTGACCCGGGACAGGGGTCCTACGAGCAGTACTTC
v_call: TRBV7-3; d_call: TRBD1; j_call: TRBJ2-2; clone_size: NA; cdr3_aa: CASSDSGGGELFF; cdr3_nt: TGTGCCAGCAGCGACTCAGGGGGTGGGGAGCTGTTTTTT
v_call: TRBV5-5; d_call: NA; j_call: TRBJ2-7; clone_size: NA; cdr3_aa: CASSFWQKSSYEQYF; cdr3_nt: TGTGCCAGCAGCTTTTGGCAGAAGAGCTCCTACGAGCAGTACTTC
v_call: TRBV9; d_call: TRBD2; j_call: TRBJ2-1; clone_size: NA; cdr3_aa: CASSGLLAGAYNEQFF; cdr3_nt: TGTGCCAGCAGCGGCCTACTAGCGGGGGCTTACAATGAGCAGTTCTTC
v_call: TRBV10-3; d_call: NA; j_call: TRBJ2-5; clone_size: NA; cdr3_aa: CATGRGQETQYF; cdr3_nt: TGTGCCACCGGGCGCGGGCAAGAGACCCAGTACTTC
v_call: TRBV7-9; d_call: NA; j_call: TRBJ2-7; clone_size: NA; cdr3_aa: CASSILPREQYF; cdr3_nt: TGTGCCAGCAGCATATTACCTAGGGAGCAGTACTTC